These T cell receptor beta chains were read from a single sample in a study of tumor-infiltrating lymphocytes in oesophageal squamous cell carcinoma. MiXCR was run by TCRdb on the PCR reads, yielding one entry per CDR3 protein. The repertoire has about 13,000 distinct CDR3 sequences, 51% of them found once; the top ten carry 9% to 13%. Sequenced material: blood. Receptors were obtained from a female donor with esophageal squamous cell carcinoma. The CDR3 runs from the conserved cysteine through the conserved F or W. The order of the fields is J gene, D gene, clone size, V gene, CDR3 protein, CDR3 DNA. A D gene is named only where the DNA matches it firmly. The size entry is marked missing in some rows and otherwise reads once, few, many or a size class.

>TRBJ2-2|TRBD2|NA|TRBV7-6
CASSLGTSGNTGELFF
TGTGCCAGCAGCTTAGGGACTAGCGGGAACACCGGGGAGCTGTTTTTT
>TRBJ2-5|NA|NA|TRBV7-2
CASSLTGYQETQYF
TGTGCCAGCAGCTTAACAGGGTATCAAGAGACCCAGTACTTC
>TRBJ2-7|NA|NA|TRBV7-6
CASSPSRSNEQYF
TGTGCCAGCAGCCCTTCACGGAGCAATGAGCAGTACTTC
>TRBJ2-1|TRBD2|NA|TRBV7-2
CASSRLAGENGEQFF
TGTGCCAGCAGCCGTCTAGCGGGAGAAAACGGTGAGCAGTTCTTC
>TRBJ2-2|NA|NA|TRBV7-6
CASSSMVTGELFF
TGTGCCAGCAGCTCAATGGTGACCGGGGAGCTGTTTTTT
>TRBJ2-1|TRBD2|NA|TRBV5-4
CASSRTSGSNNEQFF
TGTGCCAGCAGCCGGACTAGCGGTTCTAACAATGAGCAGTTCTTC
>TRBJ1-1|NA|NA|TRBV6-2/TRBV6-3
CASSTYRAREAFF
TGTGCCAGCAGTACCTACAGGGCTAGAGAAGCTTTCTTT
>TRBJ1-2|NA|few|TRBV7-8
CASSSYEYPGTATTKFYGYTF
TGTGCCAGCAGCTCCTATGAATACCCCGGGACGGCCACGACTAAATTCTATGGCTACACCTTC
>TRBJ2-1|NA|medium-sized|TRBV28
CASSLPSEGGYNEQFF
TGTGCCAGCAGTTTACCCTCGGAGGGCGGCTACAATGAGCAGTTCTTC
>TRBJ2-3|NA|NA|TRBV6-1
CASSSQAGDTQYF
TGTGCCAGCAGTTCCCAGGCGGGGGATACGCAGTATTTT
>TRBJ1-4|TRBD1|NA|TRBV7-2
CASSLAGPGGQEKLFF
TGTGCCAGCAGCTTAGCTGGACCAGGGGGCCAGGAAAAACTGTTTTTT
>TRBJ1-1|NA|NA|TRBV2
CASSVGLLNTEAFF
TGTGCCAGCAGTGTAGGACTTTTGAACACTGAAGCTTTCTTT
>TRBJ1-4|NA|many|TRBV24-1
CATSDPNSGGEKLFF
TGTGCCACCAGTGATCCCAACTCGGGCGGAGAAAAACTGTTTTTT
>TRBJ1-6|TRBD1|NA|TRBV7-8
CASSFGQGLYEQYF
TGTGCCAGCAGCTTCGGACAGGGCTTATACGAGCAGTACTTT
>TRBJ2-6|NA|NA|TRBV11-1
CASRHGSGANVLTF
TGTGCCAGCAGACATGGCTCTGGGGCCAACGTCCTGACTTTC
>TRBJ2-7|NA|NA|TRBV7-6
CASSLGPSGQGPSYEQYF
TGTGCCAGCAGCTTAGGCCCCAGTGGGCAGGGGCCCTCCTACGAGCAGTACTTC
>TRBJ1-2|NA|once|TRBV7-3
CASSTHYGYTF
TGTGCCAGCAGCACCCATTATGGCTACACCTTC
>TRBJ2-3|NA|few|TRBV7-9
CASSSPSWGALDTQYF
TGTGCCAGCAGCTCGCCGAGCTGGGGGGCATTGGATACGCAGTATTTT
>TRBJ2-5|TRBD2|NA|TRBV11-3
CASSYISSGRNDEQYF
TGTGCCAGCAGCTACATTAGCAGCGGGAGAAACGATGAGCAGTACTTC
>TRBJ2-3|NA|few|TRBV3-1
CASSPRPSGTDTQYF
TGTGCCAGCAGCCCTAGGCCTAGCGGCACAGATACGCAGTATTTT
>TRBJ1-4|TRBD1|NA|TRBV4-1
CASSQEGPYRGQGEKLFF
TGCGCCAGCAGCCAAGAGGGACCCTACAGGGGGCAGGGTGAAAAACTGTTTTTT
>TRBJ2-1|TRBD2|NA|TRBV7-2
CASSRGTSGRVDEQFF
TGTGCCAGCAGCCGGGGGACTAGCGGGAGAGTAGATGAGCAGTTCTTC
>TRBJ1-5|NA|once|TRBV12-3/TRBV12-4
CASSGVRGNQPQHF
TGTGCCAGCAGCGGGGTTCGAGGCAATCAGCCCCAGCATTTT
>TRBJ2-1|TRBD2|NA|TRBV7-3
CASSLKVAGGPNEQFF
TGTGCCAGCAGCTTAAAGGTAGCGGGAGGGCCCAATGAGCAGTTCTTC
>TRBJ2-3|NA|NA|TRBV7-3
CASSFVRGDTQYF
TGTGCCAGCAGCTTCGTCCGAGGGGATACGCAGTATTTT
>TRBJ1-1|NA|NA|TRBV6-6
CASSPPWGGTEAFF
TGTGCCAGCAGCCCCCCTTGGGGGGGCACTGAAGCTTTCTTT
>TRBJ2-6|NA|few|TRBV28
CASSLGSSGANVLTF
TGTGCCAGCAGTTTAGGAAGCTCTGGGGCCAACGTCCTGACTTTC
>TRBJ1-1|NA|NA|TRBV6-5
CASRAAGKWTEAFF
TGTGCCAGCAGGGCGGCGGGGAAGTGGACTGAAGCTTTCTTT
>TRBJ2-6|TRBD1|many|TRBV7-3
CASSPQTGAGANVLTF
TGTGCCAGCAGCCCTCAGACAGGGGCCGGGGCCAACGTCCTGACTTTC
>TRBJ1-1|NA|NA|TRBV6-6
CASSSSEGTEAFF
TGTGCCAGTAGTTCCTCTGAGGGCACTGAAGCTTTCTTT
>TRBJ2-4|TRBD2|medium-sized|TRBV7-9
CASSLEGLSIQYF
TGTGCCAGCAGCTTAGAGGGACTAAGCATTCAGTACTTC
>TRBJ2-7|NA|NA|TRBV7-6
CASSLMIYEQYF
TGTGCCAGCAGCTTAATGATCTACGAGCAGTACTTC
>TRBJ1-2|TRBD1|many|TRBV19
CASSTSWDRSYGYTF
TGTGCCAGTAGTACCTCTTGGGACAGAAGCTATGGCTACACCTTC
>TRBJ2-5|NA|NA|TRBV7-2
CASSLTGSPQETQYF
TGTGCCAGCAGCTTAACAGGGAGCCCCCAAGAGACCCAGTACTTC
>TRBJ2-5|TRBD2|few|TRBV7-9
CASSLLGLAGKETQYF
TGTGCCAGCAGCTTATTGGGACTAGCGGGGAAAGAGACCCAGTACTTC
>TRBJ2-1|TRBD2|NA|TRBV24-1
CATSDPSGSYNEQFF
TGTGCCACCAGTGATCCTAGCGGCTCCTACAATGAGCAGTTCTTC
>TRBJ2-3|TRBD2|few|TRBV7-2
CASSFTSGRTDTQYF
TGTGCCAGCAGCTTCACTAGCGGACGCACAGATACGCAGTATTTT
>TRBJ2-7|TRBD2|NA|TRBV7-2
CASSSTRTSGRALSYEQYF
TGTGCCAGCAGCTCGACCCGGACTAGCGGGAGGGCCCTCTCCTACGAGCAGTACTTC
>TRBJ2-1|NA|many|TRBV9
CASSVGGRGFYNEQFF
TGTGCCAGCAGCGTAGGAGGCAGGGGATTCTACAATGAGCAGTTCTTC
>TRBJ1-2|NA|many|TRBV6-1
CASEGGLGGYTF
TGTGCCAGCGAGGGGGGGTTGGGTGGCTACACCTTC
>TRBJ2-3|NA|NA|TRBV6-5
CASTERRSTDTQYF
TGTGCCAGCACCGAGAGGCGCAGCACAGATACGCAGTATTTT